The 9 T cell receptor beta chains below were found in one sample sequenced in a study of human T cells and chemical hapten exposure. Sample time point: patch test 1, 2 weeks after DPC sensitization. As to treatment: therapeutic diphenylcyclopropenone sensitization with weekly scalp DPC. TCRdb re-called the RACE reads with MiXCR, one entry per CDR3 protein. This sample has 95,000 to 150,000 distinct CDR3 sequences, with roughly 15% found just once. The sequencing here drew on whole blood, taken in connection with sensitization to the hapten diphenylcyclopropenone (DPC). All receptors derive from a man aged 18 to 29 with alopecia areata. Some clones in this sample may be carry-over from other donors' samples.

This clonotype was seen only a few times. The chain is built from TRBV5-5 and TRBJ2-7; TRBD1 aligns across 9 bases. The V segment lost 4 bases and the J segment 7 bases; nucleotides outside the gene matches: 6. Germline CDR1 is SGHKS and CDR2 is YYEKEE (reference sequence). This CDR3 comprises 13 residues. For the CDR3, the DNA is TGTGCCAGCAGCGTCCGGGACAGGGTTGAGCAGTACGTC. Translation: CASSVRDRVEQYV.

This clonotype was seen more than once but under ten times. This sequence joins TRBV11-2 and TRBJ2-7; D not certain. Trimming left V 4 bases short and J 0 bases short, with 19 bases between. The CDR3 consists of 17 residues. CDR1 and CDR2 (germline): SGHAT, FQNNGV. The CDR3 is CASSSLNRVGISYEQYF. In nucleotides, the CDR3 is TGTGCCAGCAGCTCCCTTAATAGGGTTGGGATCTCCTACGAGCAGTACTTC.

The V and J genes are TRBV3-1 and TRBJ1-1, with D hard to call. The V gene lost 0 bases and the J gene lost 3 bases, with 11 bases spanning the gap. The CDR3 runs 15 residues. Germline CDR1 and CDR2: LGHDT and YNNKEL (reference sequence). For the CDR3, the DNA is TGTGCCAGCAGCCAAGAGCGAATGGGCGACACTGAAGCTTTCTTT. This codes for CASSQERMGDTEAFF.

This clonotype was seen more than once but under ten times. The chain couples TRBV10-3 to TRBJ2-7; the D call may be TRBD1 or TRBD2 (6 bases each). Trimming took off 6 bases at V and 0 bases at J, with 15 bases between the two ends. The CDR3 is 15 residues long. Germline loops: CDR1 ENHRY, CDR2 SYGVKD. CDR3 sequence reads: CAISTGPGSSYEQYF. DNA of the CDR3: TGTGCCATCAGCACAGGGCCCGGGAGCTCCTACGAGCAGTACTTC.

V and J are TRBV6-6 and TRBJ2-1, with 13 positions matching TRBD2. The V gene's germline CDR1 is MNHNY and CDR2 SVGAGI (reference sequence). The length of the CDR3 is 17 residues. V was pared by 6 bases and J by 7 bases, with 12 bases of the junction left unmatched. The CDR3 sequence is CASRPNLLAGGLNEQFF. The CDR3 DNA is TGTGCCAGCAGACCCAATCTACTAGCGGGGGGGCTAAATGAGCAGTTCTTC.

The CDR3 DNA sequence: TGTGCCAGCAGCTTAGTTTCAGGGATTAACACCGGGGAGCTGTTTTTT. Its translation is CASSLVSGINTGELFF. The chain has TRBV7-2 and TRBJ2-2, with D possibly TRBD1 on 5 matching bases. V lost 1 base to trimming and J lost 2 bases, with 11 bases between them. The CDR3 runs to 16 residues. Germline V lookup: CDR1 SGHTA, CDR2 FQGNSA.

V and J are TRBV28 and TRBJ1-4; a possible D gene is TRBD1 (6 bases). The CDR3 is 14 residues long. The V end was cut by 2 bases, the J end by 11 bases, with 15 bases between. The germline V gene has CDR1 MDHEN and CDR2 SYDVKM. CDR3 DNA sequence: TGTGCCAGCAGTTTACAGGAAACAGGGTACAAACTGTTTTTT. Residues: CASSLQETGYKLFF.

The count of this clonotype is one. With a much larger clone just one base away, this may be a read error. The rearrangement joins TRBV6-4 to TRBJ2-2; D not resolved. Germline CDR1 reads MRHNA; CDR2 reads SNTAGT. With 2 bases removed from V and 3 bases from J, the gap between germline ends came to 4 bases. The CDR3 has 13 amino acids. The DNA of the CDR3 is TGTGCCAGCAGTGACAAGGACACCGGGGAGCTGTTTTTT. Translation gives CASSDKDTGELFF.

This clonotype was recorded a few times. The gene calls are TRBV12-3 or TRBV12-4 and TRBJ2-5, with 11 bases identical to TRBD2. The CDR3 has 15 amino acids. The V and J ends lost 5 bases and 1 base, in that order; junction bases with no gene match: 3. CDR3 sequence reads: CASSRTSGFQETQYF. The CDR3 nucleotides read TGTGCCAGCAGTCGGACTAGCGGGTTCCAAGAGACCCAGTACTTC.